The 7 T cell receptor beta chains in this list originate from one sample, sequenced in a study of a mutant IDH1 vaccine in newly diagnosed glioma. Their specific antigens are unknown. Time point: week 5, during vaccination. Doses consisted of 300 ug of mutant IDH1 20-mer peptide each, paired with topical imiquimod. Using immunoSEQ multiplex PCR, the repertoire was profiled, and TCRdb retains in-frame clones only, with some absent. The sample holds 50,000 to 55,000 clones, 78% seen once. The sample consisted of PBMCs, taken from a glioma patient whose treatment included an IDH1 peptide vaccine. Receptors originate from a man aged 45-60 years with glioma.

This clone was counted only a few times. This chain connects TRBV7-8 to TRBJ2-7; D gene ambiguous. Germline V lookup: CDR1 SGHVS, CDR2 FQNEAQ. This CDR3 contains 13 residues. The V and J ends lost 1 base and 6 bases respectively, with 10 bases between them. CDR3 protein: CASSLVTGSEQYF. CDR3 DNA: TGTGCCAGCAGCTTAGTGACGGGCTCCGAGCAGTACTTC.

V is TRBV20-1 and J is TRBJ1-2; maybe TRBD1 (5 bases). Germline assignment: CDR1 DFQATT and CDR2 SNEGSKA (reference sequence). This CDR3 is built from 11 residues. V lost 6 bases and J 5 bases, leaving 10 bases between the germline ends. The CDR3 reads CSAKRQYGYTF. CDR3 sequence (DNA): TGCAGTGCCAAGCGACAGTATGGCTACACCTTC.

The rearrangement joins TRBV27 to TRBJ2-7; 10 positions match TRBD1. The ends lost 5 bases at V and 2 bases at J; junction bases unmatched: 6. Germline assignment: CDR1 MNHEY and CDR2 SMNVEV (reference sequence). CDR3 length: 15 amino acids. The CDR3 nucleotides read TGTGCCAGCAGTCATCGACAGGGGGCCCCCTACGAGCAGTACTTC. It specifies CASSHRQGAPYEQYF.

The chain carries TRBV19 and TRBJ1-2; 8 bases line up with TRBD1. In germline, CDR1 is LNHDA, CDR2 SQIVND (reference sequence). The CDR3 covers 15 residues. With 3 bases clipped from V and 4 bases from J, the junction kept 7 bases outside the gene matches. In DNA form, the CDR3 reads TGTGCCAGTAGTATGGGCCCAGGGGGCGTCTATGGCTACACCTTC. Its translation: CASSMGPGGVYGYTF.

The gene calls are TRBV9 and TRBJ2-1; D uncertain. The germline gives CDR1 SGDLS, CDR2 YYNGEE. The V end lost 0 bases, the J end lost 7 bases, and 8 bases lay between the germline ends. The CDR3 sequence is 13 residues long. CDR3 protein: CASSVASGNEQFF. As DNA, the CDR3 is TGTGCCAGCAGCGTAGCTTCTGGGAATGAGCAGTTCTTC.

The chain carries TRBV28 and TRBJ2-6; D is perhaps TRBD1 (6 bases). The CDR3 extends over 17 amino acids. Per germline, CDR1 MDHEN and CDR2 SYDVKM. V lost 6 bases and J 0 bases, leaving 15 bases between the germline ends. This CDR3 reads CASSTPGQISGANVLTF. CDR3 DNA: TGTGCCAGCAGCACCCCTGGACAGATCTCTGGGGCCAACGTCCTGACTTTC.

The chain has TRBV9 and TRBJ2-2, with 7 positions matching TRBD1. The germline V gene has CDR1 SGDLS and CDR2 YYNGEE. The CDR3 is 16 amino acids. Trimming took 4 bases from V and 1 from J; bases not matched to a gene: 7. The CDR3 region has the DNA TGTGCCAGCAGCCTGCGACAGGGAGAGAACACCGGGGAGCTGTTTTTT. It codes for CASSLRQGENTGELFF.